The present T cell receptor beta chain was sequenced within a study of PD-1 blockade in mismatch repair-deficient tumors. Study in general: Patients had 12 to 13 mismatch repair-deficient cancer types and were previously treated and progressing. Findings and limits, study-wide: After pembrolizumab, tumor-resident clones rose rapidly, then generally contracted before radiologic responses.

Sequenced by immunoSEQ multiplex PCR; TCRdb stores in-frame clones only, minus some. Of around 120,000 clones in the sample, about 86% were seen once. Comments on this clone: The antigen remains undetermined.

V was cut by 9 bases and J by 0 bases, with 12 bases left in between. This CDR3 has 13 residues. Germline CDR1 SGHAT, CDR2 FQDESV (reference sequence). A few pembrolizumab responders had their TCRs sequenced. This clonotype was sampled from an adult with mismatch repair-deficient cancer. The chain has TRBV11-1 and TRBJ2-7, with D perhaps TRBD2 (5 bases). Sequences were derived from peripheral blood, sampled 44 weeks after starting pembrolizumab. The CDR3 here is CASRSGISYEQYF. In DNA, the CDR3 is TGTGCCAGTCGTTCGGGGATCTCCTACGAGCAGTACTTC.